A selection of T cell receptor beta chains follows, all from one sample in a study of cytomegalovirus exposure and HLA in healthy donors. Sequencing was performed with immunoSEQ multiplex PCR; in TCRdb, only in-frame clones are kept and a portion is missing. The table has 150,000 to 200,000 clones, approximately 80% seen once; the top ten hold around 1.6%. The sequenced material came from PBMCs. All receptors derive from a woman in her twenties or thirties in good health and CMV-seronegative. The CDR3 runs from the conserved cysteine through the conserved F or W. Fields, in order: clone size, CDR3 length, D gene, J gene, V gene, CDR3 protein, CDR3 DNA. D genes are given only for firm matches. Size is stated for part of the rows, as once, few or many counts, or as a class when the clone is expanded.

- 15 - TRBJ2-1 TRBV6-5 CASSYSVGGYNEQFF TGTGCCAGCAGTTACTCCGTAGGAGGATACAATGAGCAGTTCTTC
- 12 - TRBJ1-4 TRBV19 CASKNQGEKLFF TGTGCCAGTAAAAACCAGGGGGAAAAACTGTTTTTT
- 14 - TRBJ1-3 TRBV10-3 CAISKDSSGNTIYF TGTGCCATCAGTAAGGACAGCTCTGGAAACACCATATATTTT
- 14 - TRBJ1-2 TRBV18 CASSPGGIDYGYTF TGTGCCAGCTCACCAGGGGGCATTGACTATGGCTACACCTTC
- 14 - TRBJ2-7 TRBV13 CASSPRIGGYEQYF TGTGCCAGCAGCCCGAGAATTGGAGGGTACGAGCAGTACTTC
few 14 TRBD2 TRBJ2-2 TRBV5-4 CASSLEREFGELFF TGTGCCAGCAGCTTGGAGCGGGAGTTCGGGGAGCTGTTTTTT
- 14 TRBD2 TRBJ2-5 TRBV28 CASRGGGRGETQYF TGTGCCAGCAGGGGGGGAGGGCGGGGAGAGACCCAGTACTTC
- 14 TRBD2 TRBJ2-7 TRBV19 CASTSGRGSYEQYF TGTGCCAGTACATCAGGGAGGGGATCCTACGAGCAGTACTTC
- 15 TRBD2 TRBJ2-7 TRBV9 CASSPWASGAYEQYF TGTGCCAGCAGCCCCTGGGCTAGCGGGGCCTACGAGCAGTACTTC
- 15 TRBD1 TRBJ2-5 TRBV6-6 CASSPRDRGSQEQYF TGTGCCAGCAGTCCCCGGGACAGGGGCTCCCAAGAGCAGTACTTC
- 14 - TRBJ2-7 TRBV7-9 CASSSGLLYDEQYF TGTGCCAGCAGCTCGGGACTGCTTTACGACGAGCAGTACTTC
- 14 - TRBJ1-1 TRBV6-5 CASTSPTEGTEAFF TGTGCCAGCACCTCCCCTACGGAGGGCACTGAAGCTTTCTTT
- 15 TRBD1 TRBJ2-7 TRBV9 CASSPLDRAGYEQYF TGTGCCAGCAGCCCTTTAGACAGGGCAGGTTACGAGCAGTACTTC
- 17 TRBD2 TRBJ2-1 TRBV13 CASSGTTGTSSYNEQFF TGTGCCAGCAGCGGTACCACCGGGACTAGCTCCTACAATGAGCAGTTCTTC
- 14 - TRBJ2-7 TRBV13 CASSLGPGSYEQYF TGTGCCAGCAGCTTAGGCCCAGGTTCCTACGAGCAGTACTTC
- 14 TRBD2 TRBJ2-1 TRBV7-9 CASSPMTSGNEQFF TGTGCCAGCAGCCCCATGACTAGCGGCAATGAGCAGTTCTTC
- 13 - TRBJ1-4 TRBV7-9 CASSPEGGGKLFF TGTGCCAGCAGCCCGGAAGGGGGGGGAAAACTGTTTTTT
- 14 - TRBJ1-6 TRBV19 CATNRGSGNSPLHF TGTGCCACCAACCGCGGGAGTGGGAATTCACCCCTCCACTTT
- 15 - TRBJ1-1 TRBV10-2 CASSESRASNTEAFF TGCGCCAGCAGTGAGTCGAGGGCCTCGAACACTGAAGCTTTCTTT
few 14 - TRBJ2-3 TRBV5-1 CASSAQGGGDTQYF TGCGCCAGCAGCGCACAGGGGGGGGGAGATACGCAGTATTTT
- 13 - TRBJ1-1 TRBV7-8 CASSYTVNTEAFF TGTGCCAGCAGCTATACAGTGAACACTGAAGCTTTCTTT
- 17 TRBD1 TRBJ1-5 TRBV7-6 CASSEGRDRGVNQPQHF TGTGCCAGCAGCGAAGGCCGGGACAGGGGAGTCAATCAGCCCCAGCATTTT
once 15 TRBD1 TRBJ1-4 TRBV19 CATLDRGATNEKLFF TGTGCCACCTTAGACAGGGGCGCCACTAATGAAAAACTGTTTTTT
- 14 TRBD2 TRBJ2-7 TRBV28 CASSTGLAGHEQYF TGTGCCAGCAGTACTGGACTAGCGGGACACGAGCAGTACTTC
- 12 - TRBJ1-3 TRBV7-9 CASSLGGNTIYF TGTGCCAGCAGCTTAGGAGGGAACACCATATATTTT
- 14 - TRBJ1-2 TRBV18 CASSETRENYGYTF TGTGCCAGCTCAGAGACAAGGGAGAACTATGGCTACACCTTC
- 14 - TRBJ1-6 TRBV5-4 CASSSRDSKSPLHF TGTGCCAGCAGCAGCCGCGACAGCAAATCACCCCTCCACTTT
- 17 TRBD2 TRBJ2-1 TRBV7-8 CASSQGLAGGSYNEQFF TGTGCCAGCAGCCAGGGACTAGCGGGGGGCTCCTACAATGAGCAGTTCTTC
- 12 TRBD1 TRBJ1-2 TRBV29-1 CSGGTANYGYPF TGCAGCGGTGGGACAGCTAACTATGGCTACCCCTTC
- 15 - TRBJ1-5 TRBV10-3 CAISERGLSNQPQHF TGTGCCATCAGTGAGAGGGGTCTGAGCAATCAGCCCCAGCATTTT
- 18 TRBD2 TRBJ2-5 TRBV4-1 CASSPQPGLADPQETQYF TGCGCCAGCAGCCCCCAACCGGGACTAGCGGACCCCCAAGAGACCCAGTACTTC
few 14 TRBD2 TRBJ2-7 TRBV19 CASSLEGLYYEQYF TGTGCCAGTAGTCTAGAGGGACTATACTACGAGCAGTACTTC
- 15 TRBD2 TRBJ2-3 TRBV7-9 CASSSSGAHTDTQYF TGTGCCAGCAGCTCCAGCGGGGCACACACAGATACGCAGTATTTT
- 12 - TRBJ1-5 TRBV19 CASSMVRGTQHF TGTGCCAGTAGTATGGTGAGGGGGACCCAGCATTTT
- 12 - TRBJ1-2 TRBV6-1 CASSELFCGYTF TGTGCCAGCAGTGAACTGTTCTGTGGCTACACCTTC
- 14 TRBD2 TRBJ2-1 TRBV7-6 CASSFPTSANEQFF TGTGCCAGCAGCTTCCCAACTAGCGCCAATGAGCAGTTCTTC
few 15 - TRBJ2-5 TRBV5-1 CASSSSDGGGETQYF TGCGCCAGCAGTTCCAGCGATGGGGGAGGAGAGACCCAGTACTTC
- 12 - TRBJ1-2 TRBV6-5 CASSPGTYGYTF TGTGCCAGCAGTCCTGGGACATACGGCTACACCTTC
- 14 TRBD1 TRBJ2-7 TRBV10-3 CAIRGTGSIYEQYF TGTGCCATCAGGGGGACAGGGAGTATCTACGAGCAGTACTTC
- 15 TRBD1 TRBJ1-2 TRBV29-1 CSVEGQGAHHYGYTF TGCAGCGTTGAAGGACAGGGGGCGCATCACTATGGCTACACCTTC
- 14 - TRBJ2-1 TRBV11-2 CASSLGNGGNEQFF TGTGCCAGCAGCTTAGGAAACGGGGGCAATGAGCAGTTCTTC
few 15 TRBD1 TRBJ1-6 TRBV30 CAFAKGQGYNSPLHF TGTGCCTTTGCGAAAGGACAGGGGTATAATTCACCCCTCCACTTT